The 20 T cell receptor beta chains below all came from one sample that was sequenced in a study of T cell changes during pregnancy in multiple sclerosis. Clones were sequenced by immunoSEQ multiplex PCR, and TCRdb holds only the in-frame ones, with some missing. The table records tens of thousands of clones, about nine tenths of them present only once. This specimen consisted of CD4+ T cells from peripheral blood mononuclear cells, obtained before pregnancy. The receptor set was obtained from a female donor with multiple sclerosis, enrolled in a pregnancy study.

CDR3 DNA sequence: TGCGCCAGCAGCCAAGCCCCGGGGGACGGGAACTATGGCTACACCTTC. Residues: CASSQAPGDGNYGYTF. This chain connects TRBV4-3 to TRBJ1-2; a possible D gene is TRBD1 (5 bases). CDR1 LGHNA and CDR2 YSLEER come from the germline V gene. The V end was cut by 1 base, the J end by 2 bases, with 14 bases between. This CDR3 is built from 16 residues.

The chain uses TRBV5-6 and TRBJ2-1; the match to TRBD2 covers 13 bases. Germline CDR1 reads SGHDT; CDR2 reads YYEEEE. Trimming at V came to 5 bases and at J to 9 bases, leaving 5 bases not matched to a gene. The CDR3 has 14 residues. As DNA, the CDR3 is TGTGCCAGCAGGGTACTAGCGGGAGGGCTTGAGCAGTTCTTC. It codes for CASRVLAGGLEQFF.

V usage is TRBV6-7 and J usage is TRBJ2-3; D possibly corresponds to TRBD2 (5 bases). TRBV6-7 is identified as an open reading frame with a role that is uncertain. There are 15 residues in the CDR3. V lost 7 bases, J lost 4 bases, and 18 bases lay in between. The CDR3 is CASTPGCPPADTQYF. CDR3 nucleotides: TGTGCCAGCACCCCGGGGTGTCCCCCCGCAGATACGCAGTATTTT.

The chain recombines TRBV6-5 with TRBJ2-1; the D gene is possibly TRBD2 (5 bases). The CDR3 contains 16 residues. The ends were cut back, 2 bases at V and 5 bases at J, with 16 bases in the middle. Germline V gene data show CDR1 as MNHEY and CDR2 as SVGAGI. In DNA, the CDR3 is TGTGCCAGCAGTTACGGCGGACTGGGCCCACACAATGAGCAGTTCTTC. Amino acid sequence: CASSYGGLGPHNEQFF.

The chain employs TRBV6-1 and TRBJ2-7; 7 bases are a match to TRBD1. Germline CDR1 is MNHNS and CDR2 is SASEGT. Trimming at V came to 4 bases and at J to 0 bases, leaving 6 bases not matched to a gene. The CDR3 contains 15 residues. CDR3 nucleotides: TGTGCCAGCAGTGCCACATGGGACAGCTCCTACGAGCAGTACTTC. Encoded protein: CASSATWDSSYEQYF.

The chain recombines TRBV2 with TRBJ1-1; D uncertain. Germline V gene lookup returns CDR1 SNHLY and CDR2 FYNNEI. This CDR3 contains 14 residues. V was clipped by 8 bases and J by 4 bases, with 17 bases between them. The CDR3: CASGLGGSFTEAFF. The CDR3 DNA sequence: TGTGCCAGCGGTTTGGGAGGGTCTTTCACTGAAGCTTTCTTT.

V and J are TRBV7-8 and TRBJ2-7; D not certain. Between the trimmed V and J ends, which lost 0 bases and 6 bases, there was a span of 9 bases. Germline-derived CDR1 and CDR2 are SGHVS and FQNEAQ. This CDR3 region has 13 residues. The CDR3 here is CASSLAYFPEQYF. The CDR3 DNA is TGTGCCAGCAGCTTAGCCTACTTCCCCGAGCAGTACTTC. The full variable domain, completed using reference TRBV7-8 and TRBJ2-7, is GAGVSQSPRYKVAKRGQDVALRCDPISGHVSLFWYQQALGQGPEFLTYFQNEAQLDKSGLPSDRFFAERPEGSVSTLKIQRTQQEDSAVYLCASSLAYFPEQYFGPGTRLTVT.

This rearrangement joins TRBV11-2 to TRBJ2-7; 8 positions match TRBD2. V was clipped by 5 bases and J by 3 bases; unmatched bases: 9. From germline, CDR1 is SGHAT and CDR2 FQNNGV. The CDR3 runs to 15 residues. CDR3 amino acids: CASSPNSGTSYEQYF. DNA of the CDR3: TGTGCCAGCAGCCCCAACTCCGGGACTAGCTACGAGCAGTACTTC.

The chain recombines TRBV11-3 with TRBJ1-1, with 8 bases that match TRBD1. Trimming at V came to 5 bases and at J to 1 base, leaving 21 bases not matched to a gene. The germline gives CDR1 SGHNT, CDR2 YENEEA. There are 20 residues in the CDR3. The CDR3 protein is CASSPRDRGNVWPGNTEAFF. The CDR3 region has the DNA TGTGCCAGCAGCCCAAGAGACAGGGGCAACGTATGGCCGGGGAACACTGAAGCTTTCTTT.

The chain has TRBV5-1 and TRBJ2-5; D remains ambiguous. CDR1 and CDR2 (germline): SGHRS, YFSETQ. The CDR3 has 13 residues. V was clipped by 2 bases and J by 1 base, with 6 bases between them. The CDR3 region has the DNA TGCGCCAGCAGCTTACGGGTCCAAGAGACCCAGTACTTC. Amino acids: CASSLRVQETQYF.

The chain has TRBV19 and TRBJ1-1; D uncertain. V was pared by 0 bases and J by 5 bases, with 13 bases between. The CDR3 consists of 15 residues. Per germline, CDR1 LNHDA and CDR2 SQIVND (reference sequence). The CDR3 DNA follows: TGTGCCAGTAGTATAGAGGGCAGTCCGCTAACTGAAGCTTTCTTT. Its protein product is CASSIEGSPLTEAFF.

The chain links TRBV6-7 to TRBJ1-3; 7 nucleotides align to TRBD1. TRBV6-7 is assigned to the ORF class and has an uncertain function. With V trimmed by 5 bases and J by 4 bases, 14 bases remained unmatched. The CDR3 covers 17 residues. The CDR3 coding sequence is TGTGCCAGCAGTGTCACAGGGGTTGGCTTGTGGGGAAACACCATATATTTT. Its protein is CASSVTGVGLWGNTIYF.

The genes are TRBV5-1 and TRBJ2-2, with TRBD2 identical over 12 bases. The V segment lost 1 base and the J segment 2 bases; nucleotides outside the gene matches: 6. Germline values: CDR1 SGHRS, CDR2 YFSETQ. The CDR3 is made up of 18 amino acids. CDR3 in DNA: TGCGCCAGCAGCTTGACCGGACTAGCGGGGATAAACACCGGGGAGCTGTTTTTT. It is translated as CASSLTGLAGINTGELFF. The whole variable domain, remainder taken from reference TRBV5-1 and TRBJ2-2, is KAGVTQTPRYLIKTRGQQVTLSCSPISGHRSVSWYQQTPGQGLQFLFEYFSETQRNKGNFPGRFSGRQFSNSRSEMNVSTLELGDSALYLCASSLTGLAGINTGELFFGEGSRLTVL.

The V gene is TRBV11-3, the J gene TRBJ2-5; 8 positions match TRBD1. The CDR3 runs to 14 residues. Losses at the gene ends were 4 bases for V and 3 bases for J; bases not matched to a gene: 4. CDR1 SGHNT and CDR2 YENEEA come from the germline V gene. CDR3 amino acids: CASSWGQAEETQYF. CDR3 nucleotides: TGTGCCAGCAGCTGGGGACAGGCCGAAGAGACCCAGTACTTC.

This chain connects TRBV5-4 to TRBJ2-5; D gene uncertain. This CDR3 region has 14 residues. Germline CDR1 reads SGHNT; CDR2 reads YYREEE (reference sequence). V lost 1 base, J lost 0 bases, and 7 bases lay in between. The CDR3 DNA reads TGTGCCAGCAGCTTGTCTTCGTACCAAGAGACCCAGTACTTC. Its protein product is CASSLSSYQETQYF.

The genes are TRBV6-1 and TRBJ1-2; no reliable D call. CDR1 MNHNS and CDR2 SASEGT come from the germline V gene. Trimming shortened V by 6 bases and J by 1 base, and 12 bases separated the two germline ends. The CDR3 length is 14 residues. CDR3 nucleotides: TGTGCCAGCAGGGAGGACGGAAATAACTATGGCTACACCTTC. Protein: CASREDGNNYGYTF.

This clone was seen only a few times. This sequence joins TRBV19 and TRBJ1-5; tentatively, D is TRBD1 (5 bases). V lost 4 bases and J 7 bases, leaving 11 bases between the germline ends. The CDR3 runs to 13 residues. Germline CDR1 is LNHDA and CDR2 is SQIVND (reference sequence). The chain's CDR3 is CASSRGGNQPQHF. CDR3 nucleotide sequence: TGTGCCAGTAGTAGGGGGGGGAACCAGCCCCAGCATTTT.

The chain combines TRBV6-5 with TRBJ1-2, with D unresolved. CDR3 size: 13 residues. The V gene's germline CDR1 is MNHEY and CDR2 SVGAGI. The V end was cut by 0 bases, the J end by 3 bases, with 5 bases between. The CDR3 loop is CASSYSGDYGYTF. CDR3 in DNA: TGTGCCAGCAGTTACTCCGGGGACTATGGCTACACCTTC.

This clone was detected a few times. The chain couples TRBV19 to TRBJ1-2, with a tentative D call TRBD1 (5 bases). Trimming took 8 bases from V and 0 from J, leaving 13 bases between them. The germline gives CDR1 LNHDA, CDR2 SQIVND (reference sequence). This CDR3 is built from 14 residues. In nucleotides, the CDR3 is TGTGCCAGTTCCCAACAGGTCTCTAACTATGGCTACACCTTC. Its protein product is CASSQQVSNYGYTF.

This chain links TRBV2 with TRBJ1-3; D is ambiguous. Trimming took 3 bases from V and 0 from J, leaving 12 bases between them. Germline CDR1 is SNHLY and CDR2 is FYNNEI. The CDR3 contains 16 residues. CDR3 DNA: TGTGCCAGCAGTGAGAGGAGGCCATACTCTGGAAACACCATATATTTT. It translates to CASSERRPYSGNTIYF.